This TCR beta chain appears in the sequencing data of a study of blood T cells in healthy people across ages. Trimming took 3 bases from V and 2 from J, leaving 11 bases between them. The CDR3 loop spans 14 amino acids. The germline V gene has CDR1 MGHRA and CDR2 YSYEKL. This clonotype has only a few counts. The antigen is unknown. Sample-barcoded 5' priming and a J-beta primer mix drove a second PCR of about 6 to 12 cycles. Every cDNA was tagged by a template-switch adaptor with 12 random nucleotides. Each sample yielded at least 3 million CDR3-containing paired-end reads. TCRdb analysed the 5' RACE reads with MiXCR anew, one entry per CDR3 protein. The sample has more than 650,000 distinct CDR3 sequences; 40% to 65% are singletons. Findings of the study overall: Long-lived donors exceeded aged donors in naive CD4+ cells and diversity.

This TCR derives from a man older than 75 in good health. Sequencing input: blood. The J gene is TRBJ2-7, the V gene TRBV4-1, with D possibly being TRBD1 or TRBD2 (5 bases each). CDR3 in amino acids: CASSHTGTPYEQYF. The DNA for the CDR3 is TGCGCCAGCAGCCATACCGGGACCCCCTACGAGCAGTACTTC.